This entry describes one T cell receptor beta chain. The CDR3 runs 14 residues. Germline lookup yields CDR1 LGHNA and CDR2 YSLEER. The V and J ends lost 1 base and 6 bases, in that order; junction bases with no gene match: 5. This sample is part of a study of T cell changes during pregnancy in multiple sclerosis. Assay: immunoSEQ multiplex PCR; the TCRdb copy retains only in-frame clones and omits some. The data contain about 69,000 clones, 90% to 95% of them seen just once; the ten biggest clones take up over 0.25%. The receptor's source is a female donor in good health, enrolled as a control in a pregnancy study. V gene TRBV4-3 combines with J gene TRBJ2-7; TRBD1 aligns across 8 bases. The sample here was CD4+ T cells from peripheral blood mononuclear cells, taken in the third trimester of pregnancy. CDR3 amino acids: CASSQGLQGGEQYF. Here the CDR3 DNA reads TGCGCCAGCAGCCAAGGTTTACAGGGGGGCGAGCAGTACTTC.